This entry lists 12 T cell receptor beta chains sequenced from one sample in a study of chronic HIV infection and antiretroviral therapy. TCRdb re-analysed the 5' RACE reads in MiXCR, keeping a single row per CDR3 protein. The data contain 39,000 or so distinct CDR3 sequences, approximately 7.4% of them seen just once; the ten biggest clones take up over 2.5%. Input material: peripheral blood. These receptors were obtained from an adult who had HIV and had not received antiretroviral therapy, or was an uninfected healthy control (not recorded which).

This clonotype appeared many times. V and J are TRBV4-2 and TRBJ2-5; tentative D call: TRBD1 (6 bases). The CDR3 contains 14 residues. Trimming shortened V by 5 bases and J by 3 bases, and 13 bases separated the two germline ends. CDR1 is LGHNA, CDR2 YNFKEQ, per germline. The CDR3 protein is CASSVKQGEETQYF. Written as DNA, the CDR3 is TGTGCCAGCAGCGTAAAACAGGGAGAAGAGACCCAGTACTTC.

This clonotype occurred many times. V gene TRBV29-1 combines with J gene TRBJ2-1; a weak D match, TRBD1 (5 bases). CDR1 is SQVTM and CDR2 is ANQGSEA in the germline V gene. CDR3 length equals 11 residues. V lost 6 bases and J 3 bases, leaving 6 bases between the germline ends. The CDR3 sequence: CSVDSYNEQFF. The DNA for the CDR3 is TGCAGCGTAGACAGCTACAATGAGCAGTTCTTC.

This clonotype came up a few times. V usage is TRBV7-2 and J usage is TRBJ2-1; TRBD2 agrees at 11 bases. Germline lookup yields CDR1 SGHTA and CDR2 FQGNSA. The CDR3 consists of 14 residues. V lost 4 bases, J lost 9 bases, and 5 bases stayed unmatched. The CDR3 protein is CASSYTSGSGEQFF. The CDR3 DNA reads TGTGCCAGCAGCTACACTAGCGGGAGTGGTGAGCAGTTCTTC.

V and J are TRBV6-2 or TRBV6-3 and TRBJ2-1; D is unresolved. The V end lost 3 bases, the J end lost 4 bases, and 4 bases lay between the germline ends. There are 12 residues in the CDR3. Germline V gives CDR1 MNHEY, CDR2 SVGEGT. The chain's CDR3 is CASSYLYNEQFF. Written as DNA, the CDR3 is TGTGCCAGCAGTTATCTGTACAATGAGCAGTTCTTC.

This chain joins TRBV2 and TRBJ1-1; 7 bases map to TRBD1. This CDR3 spans 14 amino acids. Germline lookup yields CDR1 SNHLY and CDR2 FYNNEI. The V and J ends lost 1 base and 12 bases, in that order; junction bases with no gene match: 11. The CDR3 nucleotides are TGTGCCAGCAGTGAAGGACAGGGTGGATATAGAACTTTCTTT. It is translated as CASSEGQGGYRTFF.

Ten or more counts support this clonotype. V gene TRBV29-1 combines with J gene TRBJ2-7; TRBD1 matches 7 bases. The germline V gene has CDR1 SQVTM and CDR2 ANQGSEA. J lost 4 bases, V lost 5 bases, and 2 bases had no gene match. This CDR3 comprises 11 residues. CDR3 residues: CSVLQGYEQYF. CDR3 nucleotides: TGCAGCGTTCTACAGGGGTACGAGCAGTACTTC.

This sequence joins TRBV7-2 and TRBJ2-4; 7 nucleotides align to TRBD1. Germline CDR1 reads SGHTA; CDR2 reads FQGNSA. The CDR3 covers 17 residues. Trimming cost V 5 bases and J 0 bases; bases outside gene matches: 10. In nucleotides, the CDR3 is TGTGCCAGCAGCGACCGGGACAGCTTCCTAGCCAAAAACATTCAGTACTTC. Encoded protein: CASSDRDSFLAKNIQYF.

The chain is built from TRBV2 and TRBJ1-1; D is undetermined. The germline V gene encodes CDR1 SNHLY and CDR2 FYNNEI. V lost 5 bases, J lost 12 bases, and 16 bases lay in between. The CDR3 spans 12 residues. In nucleotides, the CDR3 is TGTGCCAGCAGTTTCGGCCACATCGCAACTTTCTTT. It codes for CASSFGHIATFF.

This clonotype appeared many times. The CDR3 coding sequence is TGCAGCGTCCCGGGACAAAGCACAGATACGCAGTATTTT. Translation gives CSVPGQSTDTQYF. The chain uses TRBV29-1 and TRBJ2-3; TRBD1 might be the D (6 bases). This CDR3 spans 13 amino acids. From germline, CDR1 is SQVTM and CDR2 ANQGSEA. With 6 bases removed from V and 0 bases from J, the gap between germline ends came to 10 bases.

This clonotype appeared many times. The chain has TRBV29-1 and TRBJ2-3; TRBD2 matches 8 bases. V gave up 4 bases and J gave up 5 bases; unmatched junction bases: 8. Per the germline V gene, CDR1 is SQVTM and CDR2 is ANQGSEA. CDR3 length equals 14 residues. The CDR3 sequence is CSVGPSGLEDTQYF. DNA for the CDR3: TGCAGCGTTGGTCCTAGCGGGTTGGAAGATACGCAGTATTTT.

J is TRBJ2-1 and V is TRBV4-1, with D perhaps matching TRBD2 (7 bases). The V end was cut by 6 bases, the J end by 8 bases, with 14 bases between. CDR1 and CDR2 from the germline V gene are MGHRA and YSYEKL. The CDR3 extends over 13 amino acids. The CDR3 DNA reads TGCGCCAGCAGGGAGATAGGGGGGGATGAGCAGTTCTTC. It encodes CASREIGGDEQFF.

This clonotype was observed a handful of times. The rearrangement uses TRBV6-5 and TRBJ1-1, with D uncertain. The germline gives CDR1 MNHEY, CDR2 SVGAGI. This CDR3 contains 15 residues. V lost 2 bases to trimming and J lost 0 bases, with 10 bases between them. DNA for the CDR3: TGTGCCAGCAGTTACGGTGAGGGCGTGAACACTGAAGCTTTCTTT. This translates into CASSYGEGVNTEAFF.